This TCR beta chain was sequenced for a study of blood T cell repertoires in COVID-19. Germline V gives CDR1 MGHRA, CDR2 YSYEKL. This CDR3 has 14 residues. V was pared by 1 base and J by 3 bases, with 7 bases between. This table comes from immunoSEQ multiplex PCR, and its TCRdb copy is limited to in-frame clones, with some not included. The sample carries approximately 50,000 clones, about three quarters recorded once. What was sequenced was peripheral blood. This TCR was sampled from a man aged 50 to 59 with active or convalescent COVID-19. The rearrangement links TRBV4-1 to TRBJ2-1; D is uncertain. The CDR3 is CASSQVGNYNEQFF. CDR3 nucleotide sequence: TGCGCCAGCAGCCAAGTGGGCAACTACAATGAGCAGTTCTTC.